Listed below are T cell receptor beta chains from one sample, sequenced in a study of blood T cell repertoires in COVID-19. Libraries were prepared by immunoSEQ multiplex PCR; TCRdb keeps only in-frame clonotypes and omits some of them. The sample includes fewer than 200,000 clones, around nine tenths of them seen just once. Specimen: peripheral blood. All receptors come from a woman younger than 35 who had recovered from COVID-19. Each CDR3 is given with its conserved first and last residue.

V gene	J gene	CDR3 protein
TRBV30	TRBJ1-5	CAWTGDSNQPQHF
TRBV11-2	TRBJ2-3	CASSPTKGLAGVTDTQYF
TRBV7-2	TRBJ1-3	CASSPRQIFTGNTIYF
TRBV16	TRBJ2-7	CASSQSGQGSWEQYF
TRBV7-3	TRBJ2-5	CASSLGGGLQETQYF
TRBV9	TRBJ1-1	CASSETGATEAFF
TRBV9	TRBJ2-2	CASSTPHVRELFF
TRBV12-3/TRBV12-4	.	CASNGTGTQPQYF
TRBV24-1	TRBJ1-5	CATSGDAGGNQPQHF
TRBV15	TRBJ2-5	CATSGSQGEETQYF
TRBV27	TRBJ2-5	CASSGRAGETQYF
TRBV2	TRBJ1-1	CASLLQHEAFF
TRBV4-1	TRBJ2-5	CASSQEAWGDTQETQYF
TRBV9	TRBJ1-1	CASSGRTANTEAFF
TRBV16	TRBJ2-7	CASSQGLGGDGEQYF
TRBV20-1	TRBJ2-5	CSASVVQETQYF
TRBV10-3	TRBJ1-1	CAISDFLGGTEAFF
TRBV27	TRBJ2-1	CASTTQGNEQFF